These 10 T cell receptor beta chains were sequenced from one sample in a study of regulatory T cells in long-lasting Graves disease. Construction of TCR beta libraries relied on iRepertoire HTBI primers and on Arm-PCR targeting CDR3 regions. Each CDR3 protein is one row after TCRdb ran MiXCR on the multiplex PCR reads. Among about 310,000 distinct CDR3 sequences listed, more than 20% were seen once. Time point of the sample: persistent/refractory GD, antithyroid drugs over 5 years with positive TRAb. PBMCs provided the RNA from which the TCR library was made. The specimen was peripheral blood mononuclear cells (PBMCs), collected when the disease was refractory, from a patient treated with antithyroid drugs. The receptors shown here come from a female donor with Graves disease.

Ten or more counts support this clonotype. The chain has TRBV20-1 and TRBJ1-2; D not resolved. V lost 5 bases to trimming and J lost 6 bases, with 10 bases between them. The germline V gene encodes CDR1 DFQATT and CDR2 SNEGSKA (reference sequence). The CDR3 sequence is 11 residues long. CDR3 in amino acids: CSAPVSNGYTF. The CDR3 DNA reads TGCAGTGCTCCAGTGAGCAATGGCTACACCTTC.

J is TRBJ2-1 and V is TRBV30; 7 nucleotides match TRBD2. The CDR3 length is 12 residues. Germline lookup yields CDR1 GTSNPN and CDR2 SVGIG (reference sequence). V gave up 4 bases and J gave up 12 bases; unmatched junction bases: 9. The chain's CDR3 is CAWIKPGGRQFF. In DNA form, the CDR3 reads TGTGCCTGGATTAAGCCGGGGGGACGGCAGTTCTTC. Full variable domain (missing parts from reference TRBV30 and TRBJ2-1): SQTIHQWPATLVQPVGSPLSLECTVEGTSNPNLYWYRQAAGRGLQLLFYSVGIGQISSEVPQNLSASRPQDRQFILSSKKLLLSDSGFYLCAWIKPGGRQFFGPGTRLTVL.

CDR3 in amino acids: CSASTVSYNEQFF. The CDR3, as DNA: TGCAGTGCGTCGACAGTCTCCTACAATGAGCAGTTCTTC. The V and J genes are TRBV20-1 and TRBJ2-1; the D gene is possibly TRBD1 (5 bases). CDR3 length: 13 residues. Trimming took 6 bases from V and 0 from J, leaving 9 bases between them. In germline, CDR1 is DFQATT, CDR2 SNEGSKA (reference sequence).

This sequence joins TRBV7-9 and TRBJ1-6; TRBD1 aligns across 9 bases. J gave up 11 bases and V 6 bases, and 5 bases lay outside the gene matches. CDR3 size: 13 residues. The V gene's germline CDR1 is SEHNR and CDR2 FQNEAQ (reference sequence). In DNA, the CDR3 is TGTGCCAGCAGTTCGGACAGGGGACCACCCCTCCACTTT. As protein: CASSSDRGPPLHF.

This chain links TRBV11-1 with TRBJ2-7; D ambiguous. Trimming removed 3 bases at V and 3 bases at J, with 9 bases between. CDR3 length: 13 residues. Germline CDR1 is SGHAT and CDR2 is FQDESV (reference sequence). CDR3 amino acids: CASSFTLLYEQYF. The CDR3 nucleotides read TGTGCCAGCAGCTTTACATTGCTCTACGAGCAGTACTTC.

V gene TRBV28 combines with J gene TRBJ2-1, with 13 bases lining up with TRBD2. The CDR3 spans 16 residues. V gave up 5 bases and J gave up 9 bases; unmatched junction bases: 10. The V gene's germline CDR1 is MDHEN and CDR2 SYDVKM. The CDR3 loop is CASSQPGLAGALEQFF. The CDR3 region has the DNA TGTGCCAGCAGTCAACCTGGACTAGCGGGAGCGCTTGAGCAGTTCTTC.

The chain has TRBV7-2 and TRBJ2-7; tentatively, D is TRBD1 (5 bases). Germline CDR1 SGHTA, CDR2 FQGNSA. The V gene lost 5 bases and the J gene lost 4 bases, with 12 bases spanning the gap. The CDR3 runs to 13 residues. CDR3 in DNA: TGTGCCAGCAGCCAGACAGTAGCTTACGAGCAGTACTTC. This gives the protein CASSQTVAYEQYF.

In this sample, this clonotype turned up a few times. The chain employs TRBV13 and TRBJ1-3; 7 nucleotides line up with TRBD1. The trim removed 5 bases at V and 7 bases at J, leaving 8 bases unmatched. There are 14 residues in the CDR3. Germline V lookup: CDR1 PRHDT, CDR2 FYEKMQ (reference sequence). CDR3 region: CASSLSTGFNTIYF. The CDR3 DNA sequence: TGTGCCAGCAGCCTCTCGACAGGGTTCAACACCATATATTTT.

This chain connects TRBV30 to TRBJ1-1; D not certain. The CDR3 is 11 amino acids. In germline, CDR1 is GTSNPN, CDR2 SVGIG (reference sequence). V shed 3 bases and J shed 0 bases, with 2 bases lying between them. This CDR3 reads CAWRLNTEAFF. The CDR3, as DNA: TGTGCCTGGAGACTGAACACTGAAGCTTTCTTT. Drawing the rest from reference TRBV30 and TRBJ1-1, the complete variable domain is SQTIHQWPATLVQPVGSPLSLECTVEGTSNPNLYWYRQAAGRGLQLLFYSVGIGQISSEVPQNLSASRPQDRQFILSSKKLLLSDSGFYLCAWRLNTEAFFGQGTRLTVV.

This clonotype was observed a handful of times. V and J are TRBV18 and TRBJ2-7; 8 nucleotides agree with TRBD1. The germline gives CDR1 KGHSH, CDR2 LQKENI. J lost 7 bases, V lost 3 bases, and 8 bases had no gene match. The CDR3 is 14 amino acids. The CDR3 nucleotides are TGTGCCAGCTCACCGGACAGGGCAAGGGGGGAGCAGTACTTC. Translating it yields CASSPDRARGEQYF. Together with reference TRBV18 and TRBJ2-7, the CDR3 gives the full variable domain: NAGVMQNPRHLVRRRGQEARLRCSPMKGHSHVYWYRQLPEEGLKFMVYLQKENIIDESGMPKERFSAEFPKEGPSILRIQQVVRGDSAAYFCASSPDRARGEQYFGPGTRLTVT.